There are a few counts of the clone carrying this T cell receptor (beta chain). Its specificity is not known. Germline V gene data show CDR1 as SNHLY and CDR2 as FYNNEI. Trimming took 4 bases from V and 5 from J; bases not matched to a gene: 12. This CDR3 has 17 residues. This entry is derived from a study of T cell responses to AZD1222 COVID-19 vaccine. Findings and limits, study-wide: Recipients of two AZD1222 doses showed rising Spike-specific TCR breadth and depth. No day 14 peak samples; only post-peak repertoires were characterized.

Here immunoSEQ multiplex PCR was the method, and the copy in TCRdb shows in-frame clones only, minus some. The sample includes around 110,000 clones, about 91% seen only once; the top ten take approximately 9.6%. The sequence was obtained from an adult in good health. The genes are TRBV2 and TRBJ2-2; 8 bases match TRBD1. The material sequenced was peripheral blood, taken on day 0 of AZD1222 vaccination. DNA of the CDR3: TGTGCCAGCAGTGGACAGGGGTCCCTGGGGGGAACCGGGGAGCTGTTTTTT. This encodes CASSGQGSLGGTGELFF.